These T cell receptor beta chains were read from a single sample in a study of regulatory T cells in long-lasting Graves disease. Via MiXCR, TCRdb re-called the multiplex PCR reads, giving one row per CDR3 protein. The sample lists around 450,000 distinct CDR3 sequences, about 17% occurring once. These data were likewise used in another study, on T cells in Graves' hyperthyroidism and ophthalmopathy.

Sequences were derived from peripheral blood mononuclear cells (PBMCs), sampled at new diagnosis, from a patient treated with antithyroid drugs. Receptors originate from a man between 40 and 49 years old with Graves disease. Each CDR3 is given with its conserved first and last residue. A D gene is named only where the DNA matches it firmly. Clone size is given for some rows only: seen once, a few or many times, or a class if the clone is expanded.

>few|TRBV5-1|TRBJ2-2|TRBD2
TGCGCCAGCAGCCCAACGGGACTAGCGGGAAACGGGGAGCTGTTTTTT
CASSPTGLAGNGELFF
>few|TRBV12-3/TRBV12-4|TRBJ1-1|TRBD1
TGTGCCAGCAGACTTGGACAGGTTGGCACTGAAGCTTTCTTT
CASRLGQVGTEAFF
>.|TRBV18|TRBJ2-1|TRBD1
TGTGCCAGCTCATCCAATAGGGGGCGTCACAATGAGCAGTTCTTC
CASSSNRGRHNEQFF
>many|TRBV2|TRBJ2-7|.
TGTGCCAGCGTGCGGTCCGGGCACGAGCAGTACTTC
CASVRSGHEQYF
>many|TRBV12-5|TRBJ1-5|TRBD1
TGTGCTAGTGGCCCGGGACAGAAACTTGGCGGCAATCAGCCCCAGCATTTT
CASGPGQKLGGNQPQHF
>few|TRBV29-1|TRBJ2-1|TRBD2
TGCAGCGTTGAAGATCAGGCTAGCGGGGTCCTCGCCGAGCAGTTCTTC
CSVEDQASGVLAEQFF
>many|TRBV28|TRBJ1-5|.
TGTGCCAGCAGTTTTCGGCAGAGCAATCAGCCCCAGCATTTT
CASSFRQSNQPQHF
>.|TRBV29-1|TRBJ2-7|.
TGCAGCGTTGCCTCGGGGCCGATAGACTACGAGCAGTACTTC
CSVASGPIDYEQYF
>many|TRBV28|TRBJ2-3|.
TGTGCCACCAGAGGAGTGGCGGCCCCTACGGGATATACGCAGTATTTT
CATRGVAAPTGYTQYF
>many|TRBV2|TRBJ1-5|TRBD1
TGTGCCAGCGGCAGAGGGACAGGGGATCAGCCCCAGCATTTT
CASGRGTGDQPQHF
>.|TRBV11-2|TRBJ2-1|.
TGTGCCAGCAGTCAACCGGGATACCCCTCCAATGAGCAGCTCTTC
CASSQPGYPSNEQLF
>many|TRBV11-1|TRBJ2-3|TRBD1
TGTGCCAGCAGCTTACGGGACAGGTCAGCAGATACGCAGTATTTT
CASSLRDRSADTQYF
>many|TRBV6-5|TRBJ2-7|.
TGTGCCAGCAGTTTTGCCGATACACAACGCGAGCAGTACTTC
CASSFADTQREQYF
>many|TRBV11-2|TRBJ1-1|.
TGTGCCAGCAGCCGCGGGGGCGGGGGTGAAGCTTTCTTT
CASSRGGGGEAFF
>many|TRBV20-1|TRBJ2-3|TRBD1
TGCAGTGCTAGGGACAGGGCAGATACGCAGTATTTT
CSARDRADTQYF
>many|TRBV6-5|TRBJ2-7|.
TGTGCCAGCAGTTACTCCCGGACTCATCAGAAGGGGCAGTACTTC
CASSYSRTHQKGQYF
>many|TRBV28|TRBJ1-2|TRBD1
TGTGCCAGCAGTTTATCTCCGGGACAGGGCTCTGGCTACACCTTC
CASSLSPGQGSGYTF
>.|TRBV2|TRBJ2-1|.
TGTGCCAGCAGTTTAGTGAGGGGTTCGGGAAATGAGCAGTTCTTC
CASSLVRGSGNEQFF
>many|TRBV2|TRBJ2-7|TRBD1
TGTGCCAGCGAATCCGGGACAGATTCCTACGAGCAGTACTTC
CASESGTDSYEQYF
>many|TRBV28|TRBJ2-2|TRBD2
TGTGCCAGCAGTTCCCCCTTCCTAGCGGGCGGCATCCTTCGATTCATAACCGGGGAGCTGTTTTTT
CASSSPFLAGGILRFITGELFF
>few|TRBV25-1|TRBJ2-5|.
TGTGCCAGCAGTGCATACGGGTCAGAGACCCAGTACTTC
CASSAYGSETQYF
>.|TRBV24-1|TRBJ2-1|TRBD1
TGTGCCACCAGTGATTTGCCTACAGGGGGCCGGAGGAATGAGCAGTTCTTC
CATSDLPTGGRRNEQFF
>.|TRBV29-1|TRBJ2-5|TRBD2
TGCAGCGTTGTTTCGGGGGGAGAAGAGACCCAGTACTTC
CSVVSGGEETQYF
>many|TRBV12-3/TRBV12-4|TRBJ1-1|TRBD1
TGTGCCAGCAGTTTAGCGCTTTCGGGACAGGGTCTAACTGAAGCTTTCTTT
CASSLALSGQGLTEAFF
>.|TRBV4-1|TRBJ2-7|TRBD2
TGCGCCAGCAGCCAAGTAGTAAGGCTAGCGGATTCCTACGAGCAGTACTTC
CASSQVVRLADSYEQYF
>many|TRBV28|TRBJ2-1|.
TGTGCCAGCAGTCCCGGGACCAACCACCGATACAATGAGCAGTTCTTC
CASSPGTNHRYNEQFF
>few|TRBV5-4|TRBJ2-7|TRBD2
TGTGCCAGCAGCTTGGCCCCTAGCGGCACCTACGAGCAGTACTTC
CASSLAPSGTYEQYF
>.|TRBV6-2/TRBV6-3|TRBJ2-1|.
TGTGCCAGCAGTTACTCCACAGGGAGGACCTACAATGAGCAGTTCTTC
CASSYSTGRTYNEQFF
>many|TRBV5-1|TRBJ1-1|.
TGTGCCAGCAGCCGGGGGGTGGAAAGGGACACTGAAGCTTTCTTT
CASSRGVERDTEAFF
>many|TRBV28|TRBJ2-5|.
TGTGCCAGCAACTCGCCGCAGAGGGTCCTCTCCGAGACCCAGTACTTC
CASNSPQRVLSETQYF
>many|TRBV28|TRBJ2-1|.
TGTGCCAGCAGTTTTAACCAGGGCGGTTCAAGAATCTTC
CASSFNQGGSRIF
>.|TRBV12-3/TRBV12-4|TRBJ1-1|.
TGTGCCAGCCTCGGGGGGGTTGAAGCTTTCTTT
CASLGGVEAFF
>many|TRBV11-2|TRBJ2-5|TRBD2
TGTGCCAGCAGCCCCAGACTAGCGGGAGGAGAGACCCAGTACTTC
CASSPRLAGGETQYF
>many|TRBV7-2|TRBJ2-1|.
TGTGCCAGCAGCCCCTCACGAGGATCTGTGCAGTTCTTC
CASSPSRGSVQFF
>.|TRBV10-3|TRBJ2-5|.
TGTGCCATCAGTGAGTCGTTTTTTGAGACCCAGTACTTC
CAISESFFETQYF
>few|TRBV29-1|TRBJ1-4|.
TGCAGCGCCCGCGGAGATAATGAAAAACTGTTTTTT
CSARGDNEKLFF
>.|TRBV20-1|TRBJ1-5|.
TGCAGTGCTAGAAAGGATTTTAGCAATCAGCCCCAGCATTTT
CSARKDFSNQPQHF
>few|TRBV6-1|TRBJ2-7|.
TGTGCCAGCGGGATTAGCGGTGGTTCCTACGAGCAGTACTTC
CASGISGGSYEQYF
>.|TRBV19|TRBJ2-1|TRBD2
TGTGCCAGAGGGACTAGCGGGAGTTATGAGCAGCTCTTC
CARGTSGSYEQLF
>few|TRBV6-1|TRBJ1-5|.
TGTGCCAGCAGTCAAGGGGGGGAAGGTCAGCCCCAGCATTTT
CASSQGGEGQPQHF
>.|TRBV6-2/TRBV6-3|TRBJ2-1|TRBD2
TGTGCCAGCAAACTAGCGGGAGGGAACAATGAGCAGTTCTTC
CASKLAGGNNEQFF
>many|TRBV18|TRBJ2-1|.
TGTGCCAGCTCACCAGCGCTAGAAGGTGAGCAGTTCTTC
CASSPALEGEQFF
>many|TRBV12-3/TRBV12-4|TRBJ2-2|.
TGTGCCAGCAGGACCGACGGGAACACCGGGGAGCTGTTTTTT
CASRTDGNTGELFF
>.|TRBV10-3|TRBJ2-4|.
TGTGCCATCAGTGGGGACCGCGGGAAGGCCTACTCCAAAAACATTCAGTACTTC
CAISGDRGKAYSKNIQYF
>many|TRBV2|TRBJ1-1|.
TGTGCCAGCAGCCCGGGACGGGTCGGGGGGTCTGAAGCTTTCTTT
CASSPGRVGGSEAFF
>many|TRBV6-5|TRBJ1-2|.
TGTGCCAGCAGTTATAGGGACATCGACTATGGCTACACCTTC
CASSYRDIDYGYTF